This T cell receptor beta chain was recovered during a study of blood T cell repertoires in COVID-19. The germline gives CDR1 SGHVS, CDR2 FQNEAQ. V lost 5 bases and J 5 bases, leaving 7 bases between the germline ends. The CDR3 is 12 residues long. Assay: immunoSEQ multiplex PCR; the TCRdb copy retains only in-frame clones and omits some. This table holds about 130,000 clones, under 90% found once. The TCR sequence derives from an older woman with acute or convalescent COVID-19. V usage is TRBV7-8 and J usage is TRBJ1-5; D not certain. The sample was peripheral blood. The CDR3 sequence is CASSPLYQPQHF. The CDR3 DNA sequence: TGTGCCAGCAGCCCCCTTTATCAGCCCCAGCATTTT. The variable domain in full, with the rest retrieved from reference TRBV7-8 and TRBJ1-5, is GAGVSQSPRYKVAKRGQDVALRCDPISGHVSLFWYQQALGQGPEFLTYFQNEAQLDKSGLPSDRFFAERPEGSVSTLKIQRTQQEDSAVYLCASSPLYQPQHFGDGTRLSIL.